This TCR beta chain was identified during a study of blood T cell repertoires in COVID-19. TCRdb keeps only in-frame clones here, not all; method: immunoSEQ multiplex PCR. Of about 190,000 clones detected, 75% to 90% appear once; the ten largest clones hold 5.5% to 7.5%. This clonotype was sampled from a man aged 35 to 55 with acute or convalescent COVID-19. The specimen was peripheral blood.

The CDR3 spells CASSLPTGDGYTF. The CDR3 DNA sequence: TGTGCCAGCAGCTTGCCGACAGGGGATGGCTACACCTTC. The chain employs TRBV5-8 and TRBJ1-2; 8 nucleotides align to TRBD1. The J segment lost 6 bases and the V segment lost 1 base, leaving 2 bases of the junction unmatched. The CDR3 runs to 13 residues. Germline-derived CDR1 and CDR2 are SGHTS and YDEGEE.